This T cell receptor (beta chain) was sequenced for a study of T cell repertoires in cytomegalovirus infection. TCRdb reprocessed the reads with MiXCR, giving one entry per CDR3 protein. The table includes about 600,000 distinct CDR3 sequences, approximately 25% detected once. Study-wide points: HLA-C-restricted CMV-specific TCR beta clonotypes were dominant in the ex vivo response. People with CMV and the relevant HLA were identified by cumulative public TCR beta family frequency.

The germline V gene has CDR1 LNHDA and CDR2 SQIVND (reference sequence). The CDR3 runs 11 residues. V was trimmed by 4 bases and J by 7 bases, leaving 4 bases between them. This clonotype was seen ten or more times. Antigen: not known. The V call is TRBV19, the J call TRBJ2-2; D unresolved. This clonotype was sampled from a human donor in good health (CMV status not recorded). Some clones in this sample may be carry-over from other donors' samples. The sample consisted of CD8+ T cells from PBMCs. The CDR3 region has the DNA TGTGCCAGTAGTAAGGGCGGGGAGCTGTTTTTT. This translates into CASSKGGELFF.